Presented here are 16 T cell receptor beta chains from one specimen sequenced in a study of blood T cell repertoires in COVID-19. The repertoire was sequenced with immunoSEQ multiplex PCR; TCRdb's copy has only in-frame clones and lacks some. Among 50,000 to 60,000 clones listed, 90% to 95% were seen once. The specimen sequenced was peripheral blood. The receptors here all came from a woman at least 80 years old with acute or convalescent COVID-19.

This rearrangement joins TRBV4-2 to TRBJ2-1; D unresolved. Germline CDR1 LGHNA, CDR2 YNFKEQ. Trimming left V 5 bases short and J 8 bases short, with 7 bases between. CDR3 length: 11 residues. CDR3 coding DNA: TGTGCCAGCAGCGTGGGCGATGAGCAGTTCTTC. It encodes CASSVGDEQFF.

The CDR3 spells CASDQAGRGEKLFF. The DNA of the CDR3 is TGTGCCAGCGATCAGGCAGGGCGTGGTGAAAAACTGTTTTTT. The chain links TRBV2 to TRBJ1-4, with D possibly being TRBD1 (5 bases). The CDR3 runs to 14 residues. The germline CDR1 and CDR2 sequences are SNHLY and FYNNEI. V was trimmed by 8 bases and J by 7 bases, leaving 17 bases between them.

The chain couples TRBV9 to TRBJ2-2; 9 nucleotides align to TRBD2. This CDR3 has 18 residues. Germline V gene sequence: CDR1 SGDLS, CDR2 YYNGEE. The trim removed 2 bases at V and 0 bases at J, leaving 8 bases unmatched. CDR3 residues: CASSVFPAGGTNTGELFF. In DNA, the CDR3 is TGTGCCAGCAGCGTTTTCCCCGCGGGAGGGACGAACACCGGGGAGCTGTTTTTT.

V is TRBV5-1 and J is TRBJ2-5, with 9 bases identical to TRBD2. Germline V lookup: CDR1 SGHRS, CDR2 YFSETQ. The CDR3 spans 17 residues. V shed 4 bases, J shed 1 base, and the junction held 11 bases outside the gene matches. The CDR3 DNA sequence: TGCGCCAGCAGCGCGGGACTAGCTTCCGAGCCCCAAGAGACCCAGTACTTC. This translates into CASSAGLASEPQETQYF.

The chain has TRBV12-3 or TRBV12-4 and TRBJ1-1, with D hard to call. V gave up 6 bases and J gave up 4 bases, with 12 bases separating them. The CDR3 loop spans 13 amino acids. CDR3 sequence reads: CASRSTRGTEAFF. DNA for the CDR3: TGTGCCAGCAGGTCGACCCGGGGCACTGAAGCTTTCTTT.

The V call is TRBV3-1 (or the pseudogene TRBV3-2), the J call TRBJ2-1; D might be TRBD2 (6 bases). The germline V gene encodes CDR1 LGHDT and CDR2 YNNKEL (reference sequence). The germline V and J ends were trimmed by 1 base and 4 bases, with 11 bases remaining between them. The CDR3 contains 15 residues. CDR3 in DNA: TGTGCCAGCAGCCAAGTTTCGGAGGGGTACAATGAGCAGTTCTTC. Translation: CASSQVSEGYNEQFF.

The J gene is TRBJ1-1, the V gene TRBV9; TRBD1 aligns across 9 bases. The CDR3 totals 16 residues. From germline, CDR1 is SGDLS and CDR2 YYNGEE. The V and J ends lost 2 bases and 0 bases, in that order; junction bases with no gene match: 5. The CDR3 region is CASSVGTGPLNTEAFF. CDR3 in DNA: TGTGCCAGCAGCGTGGGGACAGGGCCCTTGAACACTGAAGCTTTCTTT.

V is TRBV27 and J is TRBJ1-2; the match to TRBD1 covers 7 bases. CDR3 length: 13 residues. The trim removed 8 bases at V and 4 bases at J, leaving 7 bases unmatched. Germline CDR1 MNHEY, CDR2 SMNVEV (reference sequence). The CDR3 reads CASPSDRLYGYTF. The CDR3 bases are TGTGCCAGCCCGTCGGACAGGCTCTATGGCTACACCTTC.

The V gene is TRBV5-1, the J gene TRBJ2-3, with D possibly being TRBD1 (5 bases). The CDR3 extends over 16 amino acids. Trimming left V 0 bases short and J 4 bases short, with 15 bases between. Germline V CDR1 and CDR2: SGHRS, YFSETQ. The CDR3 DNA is TGCGCCAGCAGCTTGGGTCCTGGGAAAGGGGCAGATACGCAGTATTTT. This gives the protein CASSLGPGKGADTQYF.

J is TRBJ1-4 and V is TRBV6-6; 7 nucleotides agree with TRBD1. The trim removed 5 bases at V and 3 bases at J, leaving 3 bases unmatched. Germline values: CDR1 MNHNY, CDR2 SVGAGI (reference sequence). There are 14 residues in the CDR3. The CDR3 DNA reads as TGTGCCAGCAGTCGGACAGGTCCTAATGAAAAACTGTTTTTT. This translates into CASSRTGPNEKLFF.

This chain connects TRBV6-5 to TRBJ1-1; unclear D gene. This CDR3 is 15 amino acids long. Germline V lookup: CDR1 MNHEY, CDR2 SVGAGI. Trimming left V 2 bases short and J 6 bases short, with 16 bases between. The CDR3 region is CASSYEESGHPEAFF. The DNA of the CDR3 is TGTGCCAGCAGTTACGAAGAATCAGGTCATCCTGAAGCTTTCTTT.

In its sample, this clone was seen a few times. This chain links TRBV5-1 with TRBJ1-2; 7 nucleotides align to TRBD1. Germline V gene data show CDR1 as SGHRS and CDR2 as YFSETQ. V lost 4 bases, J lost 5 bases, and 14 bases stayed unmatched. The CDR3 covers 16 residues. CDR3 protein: CASSVEPTGTVYGYTF. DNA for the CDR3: TGCGCCAGCAGCGTAGAGCCGACCGGGACAGTTTATGGCTACACCTTC.

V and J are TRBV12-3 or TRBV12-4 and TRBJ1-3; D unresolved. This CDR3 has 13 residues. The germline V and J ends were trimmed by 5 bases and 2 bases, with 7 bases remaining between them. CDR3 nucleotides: TGTGCCAGCAGTACAACTACTGGAAACACCATATATTTT. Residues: CASSTTTGNTIYF.

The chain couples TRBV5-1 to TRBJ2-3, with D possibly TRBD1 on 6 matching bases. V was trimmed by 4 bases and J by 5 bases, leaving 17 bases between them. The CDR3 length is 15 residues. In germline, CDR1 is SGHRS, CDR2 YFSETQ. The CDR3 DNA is TGCGCCAGCAGCCTGGGGTTGGGGGCCGGAGATACGCAGTATTTT. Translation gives CASSLGLGAGDTQYF.

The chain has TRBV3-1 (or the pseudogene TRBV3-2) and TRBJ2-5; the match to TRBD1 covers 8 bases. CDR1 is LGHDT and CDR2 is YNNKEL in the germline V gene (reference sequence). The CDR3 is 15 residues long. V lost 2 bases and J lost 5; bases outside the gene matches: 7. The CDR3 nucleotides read TGTGCCAGCAGCCAACAAGCCCGACAGGGGGAGACCCAGTACTTC. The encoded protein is CASSQQARQGETQYF.

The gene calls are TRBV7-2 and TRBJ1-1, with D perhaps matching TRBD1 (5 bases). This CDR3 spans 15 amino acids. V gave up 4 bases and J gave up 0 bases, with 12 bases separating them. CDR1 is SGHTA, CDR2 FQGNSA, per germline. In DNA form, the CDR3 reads TGTGCCAGCAGCTCCCAGGGCACTGTGAACACTGAAGCTTTCTTT. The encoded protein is CASSSQGTVNTEAFF. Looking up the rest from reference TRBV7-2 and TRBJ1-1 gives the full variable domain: GAGVSQSPSNKVTEKGKDVELRCDPISGHTALYWYRQSLGQGLEFLIYFQGNSAPDKSGLPSDRFSAERTGGSVSTLTIQRTQQEDSAVYLCASSSQGTVNTEAFFGQGTRLTVV.